These T cell receptor beta chains were read from a single sample in a study of blood T cell repertoires in COVID-19. TCRdb's copy holds only in-frame clones and misses some; the assay was immunoSEQ multiplex PCR. The data show some 150,000 clones, 70% to 90% seen once. The material sequenced was PBMCs or T cells enriched from blood (not recorded which). The receptors derive from a woman in her 30s with acute COVID-19. Each CDR3 is given with its conserved first and last residue. A D gene is named only where the DNA matches it firmly. Clone size is shown for a subset of rows, as once, few, many or a class of expanded clone.

v_call	clone_size	d_call	j_call	cdr3_nt	cdr3_aa
TRBV28	.	TRBD2	TRBJ2-2	TGTGCCAGCAGTTTATTGGGGACTAGTTCAAACACCGGGGAGCTGTTTTTT	CASSLLGTSSNTGELFF
TRBV28	.	.	TRBJ1-2	TGTGCCAGCACCAGATTAGGAGCCACCTATGGCTACACCTTC	CASTRLGATYGYTF
TRBV2	.	TRBD2	TRBJ2-1	TGTGCCAGCAGCCGAGAGCTAGCGGGGGCCCTTGGGGAGCAGTTCTTC	CASSRELAGALGEQFF
TRBV20-1	once	TRBD1	TRBJ1-4	TGCAGTGCTAGTTCCCCGGGACAGGGGAATGAAAAACTGTTTTTT	CSASSPGQGNEKLFF
TRBV7-2	once	.	TRBJ1-5	TGTGCCAGCAGCGAACAGGGTTATCAGCCCCAGCATTTT	CASSEQGYQPQHF
TRBV28	.	TRBD2	TRBJ2-7	TGTGCCAGCAGGCTCCCGGGGGGGTTTAATCCCTACGAGCAGTACTTC	CASRLPGGFNPYEQYF
TRBV19	few	.	TRBJ2-3	TGTGCCAGTAGTGCTCCACGTCCAGCGACAGATACGCAGTATTTT	CASSAPRPATDTQYF
TRBV9	once	.	TRBJ2-3	TGTGCCAGCAGCGCCGGGAGAGCGCAGTATTTT	CASSAGRAQYF
TRBV11-2	.	.	TRBJ2-1	TGTGCCAGCAGCCGCGGAGGCAATGAGCAGTTCTTC	CASSRGGNEQFF
TRBV11-2	.	.	TRBJ2-7	TGTGCCAGCAGCTCCCGTTACTACGAGCAGTACTTC	CASSSRYYEQYF
TRBV6-6	few	.	TRBJ2-6	TGTGCCAGCAGTTTCGCCCGGGACTCTGGGGCCAACGTCCTGACTTTC	CASSFARDSGANVLTF
TRBV4-1	.	TRBD2	TRBJ2-7	TGCGCCAGCAGCCACTCTAGCGGGAGCTCCTACGAGCAGTACTTC	CASSHSSGSSYEQYF
TRBV19	.	.	TRBJ2-3	TGTGCCAGTAGTATAGATCTTGAGGCAGGGGGCACAGATACGCAGTATTTT	CASSIDLEAGGTDTQYF
TRBV24-1	once	.	TRBJ2-7	TGTGCCACCAGTGATCCCTCCTATTACGAGCAGTACTTC	CATSDPSYYEQYF
TRBV30	.	.	TRBJ1-3	TGTGCCTGGAGTGTCCAGGGTTCGGGAAACACCATATATTTT	CAWSVQGSGNTIYF
TRBV20-1	.	.	TRBJ2-7	TGCAGCCCGAGAGCGTCCTACGAGCAGTACTTC	CSPRASYEQYF
TRBV28	.	TRBD1	TRBJ1-4	TGTGCCAGCAATCTCTCCGGGACAGGGGGCGAAAAACTGTTTTTT	CASNLSGTGGEKLFF
TRBV20-1	few	.	TRBJ1-1	TGCAGTGCTATGCGGGTCACTGAAGCTTTCTTT	CSAMRVTEAFF
TRBV28	.	TRBD1	TRBJ1-6	TGTGCCAGCAGTACTATGACAGGGGGCATTTCACCCCTCCACTTT	CASSTMTGGISPLHF
TRBV11-2	.	.	TRBJ2-7	TGTGCCAGCACCCCGGACGGGAACTCCTACGAGCAGTACTTC	CASTPDGNSYEQYF
TRBV10-3	.	.	TRBJ1-2	TGTGCCATCAAGAACCGGGACACAGAAGATGGCTACACCTTC	CAIKNRDTEDGYTF
TRBV3-1/TRBV3-2	.	TRBD1	TRBJ2-2	TGTGCCAGCAGCCAGGGACAGGGTTATACCGGGGAGCTGTTTTTT	CASSQGQGYTGELFF
TRBV4-3	.	TRBD2	TRBJ2-7	TGCGCCAGCAGCCAAGATATTTCCGGGACTAGCGGAGGCTACGAGCAGTACTTC	CASSQDISGTSGGYEQYF